A selection of T cell receptor beta chains follows, all from one sample in a study of cytomegalovirus exposure and HLA in healthy donors. This table comes from immunoSEQ multiplex PCR, and its TCRdb copy is limited to in-frame clones, with some not included. The sample shows about 55,000 clones, around nine tenths of them seen only once. The sample taken for sequencing was PBMCs. Source of these receptors: a man aged 18 to 30 in good health and CMV-seronegative. Each CDR3 is given with its conserved first and last residue. Each record gives: V gene, J gene, D gene, clone size, CDR3 protein, CDR3 DNA. The D gene is left open where the match is weak. Size tells how often a clone was seen (once, few, many) or the class of an expanded clone, and some rows leave it out.

v_gene: TRBV25-1; j_gene: TRBJ2-2; d_gene: TRBD2; abundance: -; CDR3aa: CASSGTSGSLTGELFF; CDR3nt: TGTGCCAGCAGTGGGACTAGCGGGAGTCTCACCGGGGAGCTGTTTTTT
v_gene: TRBV19; j_gene: TRBJ1-4; d_gene: TRBD1; abundance: -; CDR3aa: CASSRQGATNEKLFF; CDR3nt: TGTGCCAGTAGTCGACAGGGCGCAACTAATGAAAAACTGTTTTTT
v_gene: TRBV19; j_gene: TRBJ2-5; d_gene: TRBD1; abundance: -; CDR3aa: CASSLSTGWSETQYF; CDR3nt: TGTGCCAGTAGCTTATCGACAGGGTGGAGCGAGACCCAGTACTTC
v_gene: TRBV6-4; j_gene: TRBJ2-3; d_gene: TRBD2; abundance: -; CDR3aa: CASSPTSGRPGRTDTQYF; CDR3nt: TGTGCCAGCAGTCCCACTAGCGGGAGGCCGGGGCGCACAGATACGCAGTATTTT
v_gene: TRBV7-3; j_gene: TRBJ2-3; d_gene: -; abundance: few; CDR3aa: CASSHGFLADTQYF; CDR3nt: TGTGCCAGCAGCCACGGGTTTTTGGCAGATACGCAGTATTTT
v_gene: TRBV27; j_gene: TRBJ1-1; d_gene: -; abundance: -; CDR3aa: CASSTVRNTEAFF; CDR3nt: TGTGCCAGCAGTACGGTCCGGAACACTGAAGCTTTCTTT
v_gene: TRBV28; j_gene: TRBJ2-1; d_gene: -; abundance: -; CDR3aa: CASSLVQTLHNEQFF; CDR3nt: TGTGCCAGCAGTTTAGTGCAAACTCTTCACAATGAGCAGTTCTTC
v_gene: TRBV27; j_gene: TRBJ1-1; d_gene: -; abundance: once; CDR3aa: CASSSPGRVTEAFF; CDR3nt: TGTGCCAGCAGCTCCCCGGGGAGGGTCACTGAAGCTTTCTTT
v_gene: TRBV5-1; j_gene: TRBJ1-2; d_gene: TRBD1; abundance: -; CDR3aa: CASSPLTGDYGYTF; CDR3nt: TGCGCCAGCAGCCCCCTGACAGGGGACTATGGCTACACCTTC
v_gene: TRBV7-6; j_gene: TRBJ2-3; d_gene: TRBD1; abundance: -; CDR3aa: CASSLATGFTDTQYF; CDR3nt: TGTGCCAGCAGCTTAGCGACAGGGTTCACAGATACGCAGTATTTT
v_gene: TRBV4-2; j_gene: TRBJ2-4; d_gene: TRBD2; abundance: once; CDR3aa: CASSQDLAGTNIQYF; CDR3nt: TGTGCCAGCAGCCAGGACCTAGCGGGGACAAACATTCAGTACTTC
v_gene: TRBV6-5; j_gene: TRBJ1-3; d_gene: -; abundance: -; CDR3aa: CASSWSNSGNTIYF; CDR3nt: TGTGCCAGCAGTTGGAGTAACTCTGGAAACACCATATATTTT
v_gene: TRBV10-3; j_gene: TRBJ2-1; d_gene: -; abundance: -; CDR3aa: CAIRTEFTSEQFF; CDR3nt: TGTGCCATCAGGACCGAATTCACTAGTGAGCAGTTCTTC
v_gene: TRBV5-1; j_gene: TRBJ2-1; d_gene: TRBD2; abundance: -; CDR3aa: CASSLGSGSIGADEQFF; CDR3nt: TGCGCCAGCAGCTTGGGGAGCGGGAGCATCGGGGCCGATGAGCAGTTCTTC
v_gene: TRBV5-4; j_gene: TRBJ2-2; d_gene: TRBD2; abundance: -; CDR3aa: CASSSPGLAGANTGELFF; CDR3nt: TGTGCCAGCAGCTCTCCGGGACTAGCGGGAGCTAACACCGGGGAGCTGTTTTTT
v_gene: TRBV2; j_gene: TRBJ1-5; d_gene: -; abundance: -; CDR3aa: CASSVEGTQPQHF; CDR3nt: TGTGCCAGCAGTGTAGAGGGTACTCAGCCCCAGCATTTT
v_gene: TRBV18; j_gene: TRBJ2-7; d_gene: -; abundance: -; CDR3aa: CASSPRAGQSTSPSYEQYF; CDR3nt: TGTGCCAGCTCACCTCGGGCGGGACAGTCAACCTCTCCCTCCTACGAGCAGTACTTC
v_gene: TRBV29-1; j_gene: TRBJ1-2; d_gene: -; abundance: -; CDR3aa: CSVPGANYGYTF; CDR3nt: TGCAGCGTTCCGGGAGCTAACTATGGCTACACCTTC
v_gene: TRBV7-9; j_gene: TRBJ1-5; d_gene: -; abundance: -; CDR3aa: CASSLGVEQPQHF; CDR3nt: TGTGCCAGCAGCTTAGGAGTTGAACAGCCCCAGCATTTT
v_gene: TRBV30; j_gene: TRBJ2-7; d_gene: -; abundance: -; CDR3aa: CAWSVKTRTENLYEQYF; CDR3nt: TGTGCCTGGAGTGTAAAAACCCGGACAGAGAACCTCTACGAGCAGTACTTC
v_gene: TRBV5-6; j_gene: TRBJ1-3; d_gene: -; abundance: -; CDR3aa: CASSFVQGHLGNTIYF; CDR3nt: TGTGCCAGCAGCTTCGTTCAGGGGCACCTTGGAAACACCATATATTTT
v_gene: TRBV7-3; j_gene: TRBJ2-1; d_gene: -; abundance: few; CDR3aa: CASSGGNEQFF; CDR3nt: TGTGCCAGCTCAGGGGGGAATGAGCAGTTCTTC
v_gene: TRBV28; j_gene: TRBJ2-1; d_gene: -; abundance: -; CDR3aa: CASSRAPNNEQFF; CDR3nt: TGTGCCAGCAGCCGCGCGCCGAACAATGAGCAGTTCTTC
v_gene: TRBV7-2; j_gene: TRBJ2-1; d_gene: TRBD2; abundance: -; CDR3aa: CASSLVRLAGVTQRNEQFF; CDR3nt: TGTGCCAGCAGCTTAGTACGCCTAGCGGGAGTAACTCAGAGGAATGAGCAGTTCTTC
v_gene: TRBV7-2; j_gene: TRBJ2-3; d_gene: TRBD2; abundance: once; CDR3aa: CASSRTSGRGTDTQYF; CDR3nt: TGTGCCAGCAGCCGGACTAGCGGGAGGGGCACAGATACGCAGTATTTT
v_gene: TRBV14; j_gene: TRBJ1-1; d_gene: TRBD1; abundance: once; CDR3aa: CASSQNWGQVNTEAFF; CDR3nt: TGTGCCAGCAGCCAAAATTGGGGACAGGTGAACACTGAAGCTTTCTTT
v_gene: TRBV5-5; j_gene: TRBJ1-1; d_gene: -; abundance: -; CDR3aa: CASSSRPGTEAFF; CDR3nt: TGTGCCAGCAGCTCAAGACCAGGGACTGAAGCTTTCTTT
v_gene: TRBV7-8; j_gene: TRBJ1-2; d_gene: TRBD1; abundance: -; CDR3aa: CASSSRTGTGGAGSYGYTF; CDR3nt: TGTGCCAGCAGCTCTCGGACCGGGACAGGGGGCGCCGGGAGCTATGGCTACACCTTC
v_gene: TRBV5-1; j_gene: TRBJ2-3; d_gene: -; abundance: -; CDR3aa: CASRRGGSTDTQYF; CDR3nt: TGCGCCAGCCGCCGCGGAGGAAGCACAGATACGCAGTATTTT
v_gene: TRBV6-4; j_gene: TRBJ1-6; d_gene: -; abundance: -; CDR3aa: CASSDRAGPDSPLHF; CDR3nt: TGTGCCAGCAGTGACCGGGCAGGGCCAGATTCACCCCTCCACTTT
v_gene: TRBV4-1; j_gene: TRBJ2-7; d_gene: -; abundance: -; CDR3aa: CASSPEASQSYEQYF; CDR3nt: TGCGCCAGCAGCCCGGAGGCTAGCCAATCCTACGAGCAGTACTTC
v_gene: TRBV29-1; j_gene: TRBJ1-2; d_gene: TRBD1; abundance: -; CDR3aa: CSVSGTGERYGYTF; CDR3nt: TGCAGCGTATCCGGGACAGGGGAGCGCTATGGCTACACCTTC
v_gene: TRBV5-1; j_gene: TRBJ1-1; d_gene: -; abundance: -; CDR3aa: CASSFLNTEAFF; CDR3nt: TGCGCCAGCAGCTTTTTAAACACTGAAGCTTTCTTT
v_gene: TRBV5-8; j_gene: TRBJ1-2; d_gene: -; abundance: -; CDR3aa: CASSPWSSEGYSHGYTF; CDR3nt: TGTGCCAGCAGCCCCTGGTCTAGTGAGGGTTACAGCCATGGCTACACCTTC
v_gene: TRBV7-6; j_gene: TRBJ1-1; d_gene: TRBD1; abundance: -; CDR3aa: CASSYDRGRVTEAFF; CDR3nt: TGTGCCAGCAGTTACGACAGGGGGCGGGTAACTGAAGCTTTCTTT
v_gene: TRBV6-1; j_gene: TRBJ1-5; d_gene: -; abundance: once; CDR3aa: CASSEMWAQPQHF; CDR3nt: TGTGCCAGCAGTGAAATGTGGGCTCAGCCCCAGCATTTT
v_gene: TRBV7-8; j_gene: TRBJ2-1; d_gene: -; abundance: -; CDR3aa: CASSLAGPPSYNEQFF; CDR3nt: TGTGCCAGCAGCTTAGCGGGGCCCCCTTCCTACAATGAGCAGTTCTTC
v_gene: TRBV6-4; j_gene: TRBJ2-1; d_gene: TRBD2; abundance: -; CDR3aa: CASSDSGRRNEQFF; CDR3nt: TGTGCCAGCAGTGACAGCGGGAGGAGGAATGAGCAGTTCTTC
v_gene: TRBV19; j_gene: TRBJ2-2; d_gene: -; abundance: -; CDR3aa: CASIALPNTGELFF; CDR3nt: TGTGCCAGTATAGCACTACCGAACACCGGGGAGCTGTTTTTT
v_gene: TRBV5-1; j_gene: TRBJ2-1; d_gene: -; abundance: -; CDR3aa: CASSFWGERDNEQFF; CDR3nt: TGCGCCAGCAGCTTCTGGGGGGAAAGGGACAATGAGCAGTTCTTC
v_gene: TRBV27; j_gene: TRBJ2-3; d_gene: TRBD1; abundance: few; CDR3aa: CASSLRYLGQGGTDTQYF; CDR3nt: TGTGCCAGCAGTTTAAGGTACCTGGGACAGGGAGGCACAGATACGCAGTATTTT
v_gene: TRBV7-9; j_gene: TRBJ1-5; d_gene: TRBD1; abundance: -; CDR3aa: CASSPTGDNQPQHF; CDR3nt: TGTGCCAGCAGTCCAACAGGGGACAATCAGCCCCAGCATTTT
v_gene: TRBV5-1; j_gene: TRBJ1-4; d_gene: TRBD1; abundance: -; CDR3aa: CASRRQGSEKLFF; CDR3nt: TGCGCCTCGAGGCGACAGGGAAGTGAAAAACTGTTTTTT
v_gene: TRBV5-4; j_gene: TRBJ1-2; d_gene: TRBD1; abundance: -; CDR3aa: CASSTPGQGGGYTF; CDR3nt: TGTGCCAGCAGCACGCCGGGACAGGGGGGAGGCTACACCTTC
v_gene: TRBV19; j_gene: TRBJ2-3; d_gene: -; abundance: once; CDR3aa: CASTDNTDTQYF; CDR3nt: TGTGCCAGTACCGACAACACAGATACGCAGTATTTT
v_gene: TRBV28; j_gene: TRBJ2-7; d_gene: TRBD2; abundance: -; CDR3aa: CASGAGAYEQYF; CDR3nt: TGTGCCAGCGGAGCGGGAGCCTACGAGCAGTACTTC
v_gene: TRBV6-4; j_gene: TRBJ2-1; d_gene: -; abundance: few; CDR3aa: CASSEGGGSVNEQFF; CDR3nt: TGTGCCAGCAGTGAGGGTGGAGGAAGTGTCAATGAGCAGTTCTTC
v_gene: TRBV6-1; j_gene: TRBJ1-5; d_gene: -; abundance: -; CDR3aa: CASSEVGGNQPQHF; CDR3nt: TGTGCCAGCAGTGAAGTGGGCGGGAATCAGCCCCAGCATTTT
v_gene: TRBV29-1; j_gene: TRBJ2-2; d_gene: -; abundance: -; CDR3aa: CSVESSYGELFF; CDR3nt: TGCAGCGTTGAATCTAGCTACGGGGAGCTGTTTTTT
v_gene: TRBV11-2; j_gene: TRBJ2-7; d_gene: TRBD1; abundance: few; CDR3aa: CASSQSGTGKEQYF; CDR3nt: TGTGCCAGCAGCCAGTCCGGGACAGGGAAAGAGCAGTACTTC
v_gene: TRBV6-5; j_gene: TRBJ2-7; d_gene: -; abundance: -; CDR3aa: CASSYEGTSYEQYF; CDR3nt: TGTGCCAGCAGTTACGAGGGAACTAGCTACGAGCAGTACTTC
v_gene: TRBV28; j_gene: TRBJ2-1; d_gene: -; abundance: -; CDR3aa: CASSSSAVAVGNEQFF; CDR3nt: TGTGCCAGCAGTTCTTCAGCGGTGGCAGTTGGAAATGAGCAGTTCTTC
v_gene: TRBV7-2; j_gene: TRBJ2-7; d_gene: -; abundance: -; CDR3aa: CASSLDLPRYYEQYF; CDR3nt: TGTGCCAGCAGCTTAGATCTGCCCAGGTATTACGAGCAGTACTTC
v_gene: TRBV6-1; j_gene: TRBJ1-4; d_gene: -; abundance: -; CDR3aa: CASSGRDINEKLFF; CDR3nt: TGTGCCAGCAGTGGCCGGGACATTAATGAAAAACTGTTTTTT
v_gene: TRBV7-8; j_gene: TRBJ2-3; d_gene: -; abundance: -; CDR3aa: CASNFVGDFSTDTQYF; CDR3nt: TGTGCCAGCAACTTCGTAGGGGACTTTAGCACAGATACGCAGTATTTT
v_gene: TRBV6-5; j_gene: TRBJ2-7; d_gene: -; abundance: few; CDR3aa: CASSDMAYEQYF; CDR3nt: TGTGCCAGCAGCGACATGGCCTACGAGCAGTACTTC
v_gene: TRBV11-2; j_gene: TRBJ2-3; d_gene: TRBD2; abundance: -; CDR3aa: CASSLGLADTDTQYF; CDR3nt: TGTGCCAGCAGCTTAGGGCTAGCGGACACAGATACGCAGTATTTT
v_gene: TRBV27; j_gene: TRBJ1-4; d_gene: TRBD1; abundance: -; CDR3aa: CASSLGTGTGLRNEKLFF; CDR3nt: TGTGCCAGCAGTTTGGGAACCGGGACAGGGCTTCGAAATGAAAAACTGTTTTTT
v_gene: TRBV10-1; j_gene: TRBJ1-1; d_gene: -; abundance: -; CDR3aa: CASRITVMNTEAFF; CDR3nt: TGCGCCAGCAGGATAACAGTGATGAACACTGAAGCTTTCTTT
v_gene: TRBV4-1; j_gene: TRBJ2-5; d_gene: TRBD1; abundance: -; CDR3aa: CASSPGGRETQYF; CDR3nt: TGCGCCAGCAGCCCAGGGGGAAGGGAGACCCAGTACTTC